This TCR beta chain was identified during a study of control samples from healthy donors and cancer patients (TCRdb year 2020). Notes on this clone: Its antigen is not yet known. Per-base quality was not reported, and no clone a single base away is much larger than it.

Deletion took 1 base off V and 1 base off J, with a span of 14 bases between the germline ends. Reading from cysteine to phenylalanine, the CDR3 counts 17 amino acids. The only DNA kept is the CDR3, 51 bases in frame from the first base. Looking up the germline V gene (reference sequence) yields CDR1 LNHDA and CDR2 SQIVND. Library preparation was by the immunoSEQ multiplex PCR assay. The source is immuneACCESS, and TCRdb retained only in-frame sequences with V and J called. Part of the clones is not carried over; for the studies checked, unresolved V genes explain less than half of this, and the remainder is unexplained. A total of roughly 370,000 clones appear in this sample, about 93% of them only once. The top ten hold over 5.5% of the sample.

The sequence came from a man in his forties or fifties with head and neck cancer. Sequenced material: PBMCs. The V and J genes are TRBV19 and TRBJ1-5; a tentative D match to TRBD1 spans 5 bases. The CDR3 protein sequence reads: CASSIGLLAGSNQPQHF. The DNA is TGTGCCAGTAGTATAGGCCTCCTCGCAGGGAGCAATCAGCCCCAGCATTTT.